The clone carrying this T cell receptor (beta chain) was counted ten times or more. These data belong to a study of read filtering for tumor transcriptome and immune sequencing. The CDR3 has 13 residues. Germline CDR1 is MDHEN and CDR2 is SYDVKM. V was pared by 6 bases and J by 1 base, with 2 bases of the junction left unmatched. The library was built from around 380 ng RNA with molecular barcoded adaptors for alpha/delta and beta/gamma chains. A single record per CDR3 protein comes from TCRdb applying MiXCR to the reads. Here the sample spans fewer than 150,000 distinct CDR3 sequences, roughly 13% being singletons.

This clonotype originated in a donor aged 40 or older with multiple myeloma. The rearrangement uses TRBV28 and TRBJ2-7; TRBD1 matches 8 bases. The material sequenced was a population of CD138-negative cells sorted from bone marrow. The CDR3 protein is CASRRTGSYEQYF. As DNA, the CDR3 is TGTGCCAGCAGAAGGACAGGGTCCTACGAGCAGTACTTC.